This passage covers 2 T cell receptor beta chains from one sample sequenced in a study of blood T cells in healthy people across ages. For the second PCR, which ran for about 7 to 11 cycles, a sample-barcoded 5' primer and a J-beta primer mix were used. TCRdb recomputed calls from the 5' RACE reads with MiXCR, one row per CDR3 protein. The sample carries roughly 1,300,000 distinct CDR3 sequences, 55% to 75% recorded once. The sample comprised blood. The receptors shown here come from a young man in good health.

Only one count was recorded for this clonotype. The rearrangement uses TRBV4-1 and TRBJ1-5; D perhaps matches TRBD1 (6 bases). Germline CDR1 is MGHRA and CDR2 is YSYEKL. Deletions cut 5 bases from V and 0 bases from J, with 11 bases between. The CDR3 consists of 15 residues. This CDR3 reads CASSTRDNSNQPQHF. DNA for the CDR3: TGCGCCAGCAGCACCCGGGACAATAGCAATCAGCCCCAGCATTTT.

The chain joins TRBV6-5 to TRBJ2-1, with 9 bases identical to TRBD2. CDR1 MNHEY and CDR2 SVGAGI come from the germline V gene. Unmatched junction bases numbered 6, after V lost 0 bases and J lost 0 bases. This CDR3 is built from 18 residues. This CDR3 reads CASSYSSLAGSSYNEQFF. The DNA for the CDR3 is TGTGCCAGCAGTTACTCAAGTCTAGCGGGGAGCTCCTACAATGAGCAGTTCTTC.